These 19 T cell receptor beta chains came from one sample sequenced in a study of graft-versus-host responses after intestinal transplantation. The antigens these receptors bind are not known. Repertoires were generated with immunoSEQ multiplex PCR, while TCRdb's copy carries only in-frame clones and drops some. The table includes some 90,000 clones, about 90% detected once. The material sequenced was unstimulated CD8+ T cells sorted from spleen or lymph node cells, taken before transplant. The receptors stem from a human donor who was the organ donor for an intestinal transplant.

The rearrangement joins TRBV4-1 to TRBJ1-2; 7 bases line up with TRBD1. CDR1 and CDR2 from the germline V gene are MGHRA and YSYEKL. The CDR3 runs 14 residues. With V trimmed by 0 bases and J by 2 bases, 0 bases remained unmatched. The CDR3 loop is CASSQEQGNYGYTF. The CDR3 nucleotides are TGCGCCAGCAGCCAAGAACAGGGGAACTATGGCTACACCTTC.

The gene calls are TRBV2 and TRBJ1-6, with a tentative D call TRBD1 (5 bases). The CDR3 is made up of 12 amino acids. Germline values: CDR1 SNHLY, CDR2 FYNNEI. The V and J ends lost 4 bases and 14 bases respectively, with 12 bases between them. CDR3 protein: CASSGRSQALHF. As DNA, the CDR3 is TGTGCCAGCAGTGGTCGATCACAGGCCCTCCACTTT. The full variable domain, in which reference TRBV2 and TRBJ1-6 provide the parts outside the CDR3, is EPEVTQTPSHQVTQMGQEVILRCVPISNHLYFYWYRQILGQKVEFLVSFYNNEISEKSEIFDDQFSVERPDGSNFTLKIRSTKLEDSAMYFCASSGRSQALHFGNGTRLTVT.

This chain connects TRBV6-4 to TRBJ1-2; D is possibly TRBD1 (6 bases). This CDR3 contains 21 residues. Germline lookup yields CDR1 MRHNA and CDR2 SNTAGT. V was pared by 2 bases and J by 0 bases, with 28 bases between. For the CDR3, the DNA is TGTGCCAGCAGTGACCGTCGGGCCGGACAGACCACGTATTCTTCTAACTATGGCTACACCTTC. This encodes CASSDRRAGQTTYSSNYGYTF.

The genes are TRBV7-9 and TRBJ2-7; D gene ambiguous. CDR3 size: 13 residues. Trimming took 8 bases from V and 0 from J, leaving 11 bases between them. Looked up from germline, CDR1 is SEHNR and CDR2 is FQNEAQ (reference sequence). For the CDR3, the DNA is TGTGCCAGCGAACAGCCGACCTCCTACGAGCAGTACTTC. It specifies CASEQPTSYEQYF.

The chain is built from TRBV9 and TRBJ1-1, with D possibly being TRBD1 (6 bases). Trimming removed 4 bases from V and 3 bases from J, with 13 bases in between. The V gene's germline CDR1 is SGDLS and CDR2 YYNGEE. This CDR3 is built from 14 residues. Here the CDR3 DNA reads TGTGCCAGCAGCCTAGATGGACAGTACACTGAAGCTTTCTTT. The encoded protein is CASSLDGQYTEAFF.

The V and J genes are TRBV6-5 and TRBJ2-3, with a possible D match to TRBD1 (5 bases). The CDR3 totals 14 residues. V lost 0 bases and J 8 bases, leaving 12 bases between the germline ends. Germline-derived CDR1 and CDR2 are MNHEY and SVGAGI. CDR3 amino acids: CASSYSGAFGTQYF. The CDR3 nucleotides read TGTGCCAGCAGTTACTCAGGGGCGTTTGGTACGCAGTATTTT.

The chain is built from TRBV4-3 and TRBJ2-1, with a tentative D call TRBD1 (6 bases). The CDR3 runs 12 residues. The ends were cut back, 4 bases at V and 6 bases at J, with 7 bases in the middle. Germline V lookup: CDR1 LGHNA, CDR2 YSLEER. CDR3 sequence reads: CASSLQGNEQFF. CDR3 sequence (DNA): TGCGCCAGCAGCCTACAGGGCAATGAGCAGTTCTTC.

About this clone: The same CDR3 also results from other DNA sequences found in this sample. The genes are TRBV7-9 and TRBJ1-5, with a weak D call TRBD1 (6 bases). V was shortened by 5 bases and J by 3 bases, with 11 bases between the two germline ends. The CDR3 extends over 14 amino acids. CDR1 SEHNR and CDR2 FQNEAQ come from the germline V gene (reference sequence). This chain's CDR3 is CASSLGQINQPQHF. The CDR3 bases are TGTGCCAGCAGCCTGGGACAAATCAATCAGCCCCAGCATTTT.

The rearrangement links TRBV4-2 to TRBJ2-7; 16 bases align to TRBD2. V lost 3 bases, J lost 4 bases, and 12 bases stayed unmatched. This CDR3 is 19 amino acids long. CDR1 LGHNA and CDR2 YNFKEQ come from the germline V gene. The CDR3 is CASSQPLGTSGGERYEQYF. The CDR3 DNA sequence: TGTGCCAGCAGCCAGCCCTTGGGGACTAGCGGGGGGGAAAGGTACGAGCAGTACTTC.

The V gene is TRBV19, the J gene TRBJ2-5; 7 bases fit TRBD1. The CDR3 is 15 residues long. Germline V lookup: CDR1 LNHDA, CDR2 SQIVND (reference sequence). The junction had 8 bases not matched to a gene; V was cut back by 2 bases and J by 5 bases. CDR3 loop: CASSIRGTARETQYF. Written as DNA, the CDR3 is TGTGCCAGTAGTATAAGGGGGACAGCTCGGGAGACCCAGTACTTC.

The chain is built from TRBV18 and TRBJ1-1; 9 positions match TRBD1. The CDR3 is 15 amino acids. Germline V gene data show CDR1 as KGHSH and CDR2 as LQKENI. V was pared by 6 bases and J by 8 bases, with 13 bases of the junction left unmatched. The CDR3 loop reads CASSPVTGGLPEAFF. CDR3 nucleotides: TGTGCCAGCTCCCCCGTTACAGGGGGCCTCCCCGAAGCTTTCTTT.

The chain employs TRBV9 and TRBJ1-1, with a possible D match to TRBD1 (5 bases). Looked up from germline, CDR1 is SGDLS and CDR2 is YYNGEE. The CDR3 has 15 amino acids. V lost 0 bases, J lost 4 bases, and 13 bases lay in between. The chain's CDR3 is CASSVVPGGGTEAFF. The CDR3 DNA follows: TGTGCCAGCAGCGTAGTACCAGGCGGGGGCACTGAAGCTTTCTTT.

The chain links TRBV7-9 to TRBJ1-2; D perhaps matches TRBD1 (5 bases). Trimming took 3 bases from V and 4 from J, leaving 15 bases between them. The CDR3 extends over 15 amino acids. CDR1 and CDR2 (germline): SEHNR, FQNEAQ (reference sequence). The CDR3 DNA is TGTGCCAGCAGCTTGGGAGGGACCGAGATCTATGGCTACACCTTC. This codes for CASSLGGTEIYGYTF.

The chain links TRBV13 to TRBJ2-5; 10 positions match TRBD2. The CDR3 spans 16 residues. J was trimmed by 2 bases and V by 3 bases; bases with no gene match: 6. Germline CDR1 and CDR2: PRHDT and FYEKMQ (reference sequence). In DNA, the CDR3 is TGTGCCAGCAGCTTCCTTCCAGCGGGGGGGCAAGAGACCCAGTACTTC. Encoded protein: CASSFLPAGGQETQYF.

The V and J genes are TRBV28 and TRBJ1-2; no clear D gene. This CDR3 has 12 residues. Germline CDR1 and CDR2: MDHEN and SYDVKM. V shed 9 bases and J shed 2 bases, with 10 bases lying between them. This CDR3 is CARMVTNYGYTF. CDR3 nucleotide sequence: TGTGCCAGAATGGTGACAAACTATGGCTACACCTTC.

The rearrangement uses TRBV7-9 and TRBJ2-7, with D maybe TRBD1 (6 bases). Germline V lookup: CDR1 SEHNR, CDR2 FQNEAQ (reference sequence). The CDR3 runs to 15 residues. V dropped 2 bases and J dropped 1 base, with 12 bases sitting between them. The CDR3 sequence: CASSLSGDKSYEQYF. CDR3 coding DNA: TGTGCCAGCAGCTTATCCGGGGACAAATCCTACGAGCAGTACTTC.

The rearrangement joins TRBV7-3 to TRBJ2-5; TRBD2 agrees at 8 bases. This CDR3 has 15 amino acids. Looked up from germline, CDR1 is SGHTA and CDR2 is FQGTGA. Unmatched junction bases numbered 2, after V lost 2 bases and J lost 0 bases. The CDR3, as DNA: TGTGCCAGCAGCTTAGGCGGGGGGTACCAAGAGACCCAGTACTTC. Protein sequence: CASSLGGGYQETQYF.

This chain uses TRBV4-2 with TRBJ2-5; D gene ambiguous. The DNA end lines up better with TRBJ2-7; the J call may be wrong. This CDR3 comprises 16 residues. Germline V gives CDR1 LGHNA, CDR2 YNFKEQ. CDR3 residues: CASSQEGHPTSYEQYF. The CDR3 nucleotides are TGTGCCAGCAGCCAAGAGGGCCACCCGACCTCCTACGAGCAGTACTTC.

This clone was detected only a few times. The rearrangement joins TRBV7-9 to TRBJ1-1; D remains ambiguous. CDR3 length: 16 amino acids. V lost 0 bases and J lost 1, with 12 bases in between. Germline assignment: CDR1 SEHNR and CDR2 FQNEAQ (reference sequence). DNA for the CDR3: TGTGCCAGCAGCTTAGCGCTCGGGTCCCCGAACACTGAAGCTTTCTTT. Amino acid sequence: CASSLALGSPNTEAFF.